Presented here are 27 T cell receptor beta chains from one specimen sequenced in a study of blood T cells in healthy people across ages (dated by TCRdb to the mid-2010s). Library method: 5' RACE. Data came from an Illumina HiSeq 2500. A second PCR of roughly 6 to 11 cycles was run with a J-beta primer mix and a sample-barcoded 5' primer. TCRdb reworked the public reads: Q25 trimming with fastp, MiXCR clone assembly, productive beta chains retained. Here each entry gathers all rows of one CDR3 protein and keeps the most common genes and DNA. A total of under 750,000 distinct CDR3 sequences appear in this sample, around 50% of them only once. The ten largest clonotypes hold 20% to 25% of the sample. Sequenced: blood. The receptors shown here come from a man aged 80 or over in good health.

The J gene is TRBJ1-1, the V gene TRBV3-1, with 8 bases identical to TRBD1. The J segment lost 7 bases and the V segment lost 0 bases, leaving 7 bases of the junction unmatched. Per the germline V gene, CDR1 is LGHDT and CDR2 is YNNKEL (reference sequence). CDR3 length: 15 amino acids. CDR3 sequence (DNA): TGTGCCAGCAGCCAAGATTGGGGACAGGTTGGTGAAGCTTTCTTT. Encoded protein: CASSQDWGQVGEAFF.

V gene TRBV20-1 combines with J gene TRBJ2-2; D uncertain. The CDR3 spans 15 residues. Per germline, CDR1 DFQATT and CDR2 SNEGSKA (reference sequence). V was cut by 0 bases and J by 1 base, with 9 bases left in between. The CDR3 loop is CSARDLGGNTGELFF. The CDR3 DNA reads TGCAGTGCTAGAGATCTCGGCGGGAACACCGGGGAGCTGTTTTTT.

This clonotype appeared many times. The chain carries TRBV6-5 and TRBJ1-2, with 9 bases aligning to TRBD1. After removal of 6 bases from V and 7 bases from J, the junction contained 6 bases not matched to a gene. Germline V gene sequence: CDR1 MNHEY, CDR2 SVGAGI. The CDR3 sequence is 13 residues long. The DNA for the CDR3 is TGTGCCAGCAGCCCCACAGGGGGCAGTGGCTACACCTTC. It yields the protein CASSPTGGSGYTF.

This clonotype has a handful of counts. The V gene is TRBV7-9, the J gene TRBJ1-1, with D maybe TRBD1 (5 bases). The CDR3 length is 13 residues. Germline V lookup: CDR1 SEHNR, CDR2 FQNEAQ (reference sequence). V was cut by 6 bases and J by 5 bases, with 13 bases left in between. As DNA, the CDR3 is TGTGCCAGCAGGGGGGGTGGCGATACTGAAGCTTTCTTT. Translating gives CASRGGGDTEAFF.

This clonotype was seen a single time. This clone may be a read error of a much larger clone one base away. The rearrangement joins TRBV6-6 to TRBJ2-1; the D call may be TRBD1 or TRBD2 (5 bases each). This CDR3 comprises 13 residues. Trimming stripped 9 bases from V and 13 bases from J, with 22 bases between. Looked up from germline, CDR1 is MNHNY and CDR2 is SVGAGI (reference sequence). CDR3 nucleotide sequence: TGTGCCAGTCCCGGGACCCACCAAGAGACCCAGTTCTTC. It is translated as CASPGTHQETQFF.

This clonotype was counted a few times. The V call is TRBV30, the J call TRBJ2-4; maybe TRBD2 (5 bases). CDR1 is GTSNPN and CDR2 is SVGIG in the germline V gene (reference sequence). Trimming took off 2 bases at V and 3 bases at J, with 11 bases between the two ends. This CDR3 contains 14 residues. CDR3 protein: CAWSSGLGKNIQYF. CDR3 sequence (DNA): TGTGCCTGGAGTTCTGGACTTGGCAAAAACATTCAGTACTTC.

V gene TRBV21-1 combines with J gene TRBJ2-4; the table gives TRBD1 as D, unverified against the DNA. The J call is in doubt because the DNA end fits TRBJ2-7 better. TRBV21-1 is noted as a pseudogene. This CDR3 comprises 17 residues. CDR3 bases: TGTGCCAGCAGCATTAAGTTGGGGGACAGTTCCTCCTACGAGCAGTACTTC. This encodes CASSIKLGDSSSYEQYF.

The CDR3 sequence: CASSRGGVGNTEAFF. The DNA for the CDR3 is TGTGCCAGCAGCCGAGGAGGGGTGGGGAACACTGAAGCTTTCTTT. The chain joins TRBV7-2 to TRBJ1-1; maybe TRBD1 (5 bases). The CDR3 sequence is 15 residues long. Trimming removed 5 bases from V and 1 base from J, with 14 bases in between. Per germline, CDR1 SGHTA and CDR2 FQGNSA. The whole variable domain, filled in from reference TRBV7-2 and TRBJ1-1, reads GAGVSQSPSNKVTEKGKDVELRCDPISGHTALYWYRQSLGQGLEFLIYFQGNSAPDKSGLPSDRFSAERTGGSVSTLTIQRTQQEDSAVYLCASSRGGVGNTEAFFGQGTRLTVV.

CDR3 protein: CSVEVVPLNNEQFF. DNA for the CDR3: TGCAGCGTTGAAGTGGTACCCTTAAACAATGAGCAGTTCTTC. V and J are TRBV29-1 and TRBJ2-1, with D unclear. The CDR3 length is 14 residues. The germline V gene encodes CDR1 SQVTM and CDR2 ANQGSEA. V dropped 1 base and J dropped 5 bases, with 12 bases sitting between them.

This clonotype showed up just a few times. The DNA for the CDR3 is TGTGCCAGCAGCTTAGTCGCGGGAGAAGTGCAGTTCTTC. Its translation is CASSLVAGEVQFF. The chain couples TRBV7-9 to TRBJ2-1; 7 positions match TRBD2. Germline-derived CDR1 and CDR2 are SEHNR and FQNEAQ (reference sequence). The CDR3 sequence is 13 residues long. V shed 1 base, J shed 12 bases, and the junction held 6 bases outside the gene matches.

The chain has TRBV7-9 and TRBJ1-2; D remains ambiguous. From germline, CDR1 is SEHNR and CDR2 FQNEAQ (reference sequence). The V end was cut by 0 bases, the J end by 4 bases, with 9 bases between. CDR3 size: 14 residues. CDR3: CASSLASAGYGYTF. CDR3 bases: TGTGCCAGCAGCTTAGCCTCAGCTGGCTATGGCTACACCTTC.

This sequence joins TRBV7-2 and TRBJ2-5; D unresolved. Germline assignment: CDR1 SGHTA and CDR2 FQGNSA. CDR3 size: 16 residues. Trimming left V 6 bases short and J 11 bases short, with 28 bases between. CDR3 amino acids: CASRQAAGVSYNEQYF. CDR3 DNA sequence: TGTGCCAGCAGGCAGGCGGCTGGAGTCTCCTACAATGAGCAGTACTTC. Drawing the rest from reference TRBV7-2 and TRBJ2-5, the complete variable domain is GAGVSQSPSNKVTEKGKDVELRCDPISGHTALYWYRQSLGQGLEFLIYFQGNSAPDKSGLPSDRFSAERTGGSVSTLTIQRTQQEDSAVYLCASRQAAGVSYNEQYFGPGTRLLVL.

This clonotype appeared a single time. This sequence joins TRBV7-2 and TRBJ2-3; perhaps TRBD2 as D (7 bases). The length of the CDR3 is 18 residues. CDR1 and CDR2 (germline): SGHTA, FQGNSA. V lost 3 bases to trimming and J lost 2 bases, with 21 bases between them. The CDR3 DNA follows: TGTGCCAGCAGCTTGGCCGGGGGTAGGGGGGGGAACACAGATACGCAGTATTTT. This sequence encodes CASSLAGGRGGNTDTQYF.

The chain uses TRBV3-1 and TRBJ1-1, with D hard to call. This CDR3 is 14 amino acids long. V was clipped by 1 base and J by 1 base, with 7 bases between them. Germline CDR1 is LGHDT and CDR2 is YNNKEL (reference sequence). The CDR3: CASSQVSRNTEAFF. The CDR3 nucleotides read TGTGCCAGCAGCCAAGTCAGCAGGAACACTGAAGCTTTCTTT.

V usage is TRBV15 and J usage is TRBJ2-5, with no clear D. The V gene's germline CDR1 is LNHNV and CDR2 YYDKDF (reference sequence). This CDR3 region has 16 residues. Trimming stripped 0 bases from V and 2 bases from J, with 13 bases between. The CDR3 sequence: CATSRDRPVKQETQYF. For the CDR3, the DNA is TGTGCCACCAGCAGAGATCGGCCGGTGAAACAAGAGACCCAGTACTTC.

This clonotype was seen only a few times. CDR3 sequence: CSVREGRGFYGYTF. Written as DNA, the CDR3 is TGCAGCGTCCGGGAGGGTAGGGGGTTCTATGGCTACACCTTC. This chain links TRBV29-1 with TRBJ1-2; a possible D gene is TRBD1 (6 bases). Germline V gene data show CDR1 as SQVTM and CDR2 as ANQGSEA. The CDR3 is 14 amino acids. V gave up 6 bases and J gave up 4 bases, with 18 bases separating them.

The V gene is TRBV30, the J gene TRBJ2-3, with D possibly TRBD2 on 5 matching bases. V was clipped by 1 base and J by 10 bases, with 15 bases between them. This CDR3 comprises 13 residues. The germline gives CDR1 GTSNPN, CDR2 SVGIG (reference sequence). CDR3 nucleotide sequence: TGTGCCTGGAGTGGATCCTGGGAGAACTCGCAGTATTTT. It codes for CAWSGSWENSQYF.

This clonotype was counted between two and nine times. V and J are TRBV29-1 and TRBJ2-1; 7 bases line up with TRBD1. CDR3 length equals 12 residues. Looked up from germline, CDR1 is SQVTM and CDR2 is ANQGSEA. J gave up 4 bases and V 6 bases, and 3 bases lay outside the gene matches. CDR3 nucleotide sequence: TGCAGCGTCGGGACAGCTTACAATGAGCAGTTCTTC. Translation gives CSVGTAYNEQFF.

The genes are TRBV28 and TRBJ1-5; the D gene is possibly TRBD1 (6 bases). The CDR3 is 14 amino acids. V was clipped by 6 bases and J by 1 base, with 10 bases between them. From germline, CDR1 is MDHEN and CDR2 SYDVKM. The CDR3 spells CASRGTPSNQPQHF. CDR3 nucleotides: TGTGCCAGCAGAGGGACACCGAGCAATCAGCCCCAGCATTTT.

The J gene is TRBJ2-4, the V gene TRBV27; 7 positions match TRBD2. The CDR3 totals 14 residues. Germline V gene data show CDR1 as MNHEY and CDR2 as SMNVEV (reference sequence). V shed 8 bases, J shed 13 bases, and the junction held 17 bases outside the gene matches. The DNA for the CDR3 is TGTGCCAGCGGCCGACGAGCGGGAACGGATGAGCAGTACTTC. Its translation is CASGRRAGTDEQYF.

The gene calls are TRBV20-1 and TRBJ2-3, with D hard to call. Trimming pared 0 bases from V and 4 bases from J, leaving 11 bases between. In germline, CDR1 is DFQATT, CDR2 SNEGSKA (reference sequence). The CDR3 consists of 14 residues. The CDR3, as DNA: TGCAGTGCTAGAGATCTTTCCTTGGCAGATACGCAGTATTTT. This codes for CSARDLSLADTQYF.

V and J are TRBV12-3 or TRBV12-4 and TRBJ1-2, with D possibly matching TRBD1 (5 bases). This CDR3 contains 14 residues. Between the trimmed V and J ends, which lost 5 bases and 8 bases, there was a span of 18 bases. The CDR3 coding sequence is TGTGCCAGCAGTGTAGTTGCAGGGAGTTCGGGCTACACCTTC. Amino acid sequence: CASSVVAGSSGYTF.

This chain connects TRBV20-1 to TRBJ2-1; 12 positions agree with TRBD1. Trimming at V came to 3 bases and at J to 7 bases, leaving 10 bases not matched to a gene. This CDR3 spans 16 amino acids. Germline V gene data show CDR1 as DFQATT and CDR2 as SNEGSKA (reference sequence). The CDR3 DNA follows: TGCAGTGCTAGTTCGCCCGGGACAGGGGGCTGGAATGAGCAGTTCTTC. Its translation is CSASSPGTGGWNEQFF.

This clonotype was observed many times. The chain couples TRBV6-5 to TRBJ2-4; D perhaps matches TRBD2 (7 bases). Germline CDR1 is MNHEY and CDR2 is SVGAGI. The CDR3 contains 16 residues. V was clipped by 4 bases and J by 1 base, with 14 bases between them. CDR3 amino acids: CASSLGGGTAKNIQYF. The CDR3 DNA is TGTGCCAGCAGTTTAGGGGGGGGGACTGCCAAAAACATTCAGTACTTC.

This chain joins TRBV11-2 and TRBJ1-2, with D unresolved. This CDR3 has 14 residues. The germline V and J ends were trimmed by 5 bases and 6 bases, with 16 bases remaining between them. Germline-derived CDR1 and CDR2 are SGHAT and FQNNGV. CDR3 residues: CASSLLVRTDGYTF. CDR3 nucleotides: TGTGCCAGCAGCCTCTTGGTCAGGACCGATGGCTACACCTTC.

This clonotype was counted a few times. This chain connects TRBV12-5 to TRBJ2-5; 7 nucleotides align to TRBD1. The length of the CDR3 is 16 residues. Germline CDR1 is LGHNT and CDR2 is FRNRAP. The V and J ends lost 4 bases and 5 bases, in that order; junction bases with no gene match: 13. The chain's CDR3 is CASGSSVRQGLETQYF. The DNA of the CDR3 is TGTGCTAGTGGTTCGTCGGTAAGACAGGGATTGGAGACCCAGTACTTC. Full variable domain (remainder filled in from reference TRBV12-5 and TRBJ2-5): DARVTQTPRHKVTEMGQEVTMRCQPILGHNTVFWYRQTMMQGLELLAYFRNRAPLDDSGMPKDRFSAEMPDATLATLKIQPSEPRDSAVYFCASGSSVRQGLETQYFGPGTRLLVL.

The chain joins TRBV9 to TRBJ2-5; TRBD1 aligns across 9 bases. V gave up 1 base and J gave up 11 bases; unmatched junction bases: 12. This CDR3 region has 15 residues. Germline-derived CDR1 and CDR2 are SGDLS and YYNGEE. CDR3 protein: CASSVRDREGNEQYF. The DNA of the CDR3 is TGTGCCAGCAGCGTACGGGACAGGGAGGGCAATGAGCAGTACTTC.